Shown below are 2 T cell receptor beta chains from a single sample sequenced in a study of identical twins. Using its own MiXCR run on the 5' RACE reads, TCRdb lists one record per CDR3 protein. Of hundreds of thousands of distinct CDR3 sequences in the sample, 21% were seen once. These data were likewise used in another study, on T cells expressing NK-cell markers.

Sequences were obtained from PBMCs. The receptors originated from a woman aged 18-30 years in good health.

J is TRBJ2-3 and V is TRBV6-2 or TRBV6-3; TRBD2 might be the D (6 bases). This CDR3 is 15 amino acids long. Germline V gene lookup returns CDR1 MNHEY and CDR2 SVGEGT. Trimming shortened V by 4 bases and J by 1 base, and 12 bases separated the two germline ends. The CDR3 region is CASSSLQRGTDTQYF. The CDR3 DNA sequence: TGTGCCAGCAGTTCCCTCCAGCGGGGCACAGATACGCAGTATTTT.

The chain couples TRBV5-1 to TRBJ2-3; no firm D call. V lost 4 bases and J 6 bases, leaving 9 bases between the germline ends. This CDR3 has 12 amino acids. The V gene's germline CDR1 is SGHRS and CDR2 YFSETQ. As DNA, the CDR3 is TGCGCCAGCAGCCACTCGCAGGATACGCAGTATTTT. As protein: CASSHSQDTQYF. Full variable domain (outside the CDR3, taken from reference TRBV5-1 and TRBJ2-3): KAGVTQTPRYLIKTRGQQVTLSCSPISGHRSVSWYQQTPGQGLQFLFEYFSETQRNKGNFPGRFSGRQFSNSRSEMNVSTLELGDSALYLCASSHSQDTQYFGPGTRLTVL.